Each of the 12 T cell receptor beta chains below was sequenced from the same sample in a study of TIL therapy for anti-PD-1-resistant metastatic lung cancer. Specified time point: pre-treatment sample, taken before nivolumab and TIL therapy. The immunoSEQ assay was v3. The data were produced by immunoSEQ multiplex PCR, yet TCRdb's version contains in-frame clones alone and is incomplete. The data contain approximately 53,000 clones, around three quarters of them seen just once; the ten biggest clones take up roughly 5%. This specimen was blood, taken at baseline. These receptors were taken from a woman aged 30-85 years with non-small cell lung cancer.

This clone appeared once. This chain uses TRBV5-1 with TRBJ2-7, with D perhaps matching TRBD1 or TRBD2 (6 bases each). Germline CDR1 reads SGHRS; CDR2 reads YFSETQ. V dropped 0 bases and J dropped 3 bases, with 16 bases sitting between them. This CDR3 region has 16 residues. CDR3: CASSLAGGQLIYEQYF. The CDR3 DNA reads TGCGCCAGCAGCTTGGCTGGGGGGCAGCTAATCTACGAGCAGTACTTC.

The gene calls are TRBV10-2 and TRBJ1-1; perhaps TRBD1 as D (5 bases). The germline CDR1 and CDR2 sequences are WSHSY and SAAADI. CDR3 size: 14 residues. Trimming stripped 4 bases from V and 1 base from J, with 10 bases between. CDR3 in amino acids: CASSALGGNTEAFF. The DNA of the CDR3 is TGCGCCAGCAGTGCCCTGGGGGGGAACACTGAAGCTTTCTTT.

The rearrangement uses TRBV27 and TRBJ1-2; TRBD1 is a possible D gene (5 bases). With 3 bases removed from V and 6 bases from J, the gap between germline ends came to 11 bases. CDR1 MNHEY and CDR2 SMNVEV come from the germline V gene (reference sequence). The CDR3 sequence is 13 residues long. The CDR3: CASSFQGLDGYTF. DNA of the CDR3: TGTGCCAGCAGTTTTCAGGGCCTAGATGGCTACACCTTC.

The CDR3 DNA is TGTGCCAGCAGCTTATGGACTAGCGGCCGTCGTTTTGCGTACGAGCAGTACTTC. Its protein product is CASSLWTSGRRFAYEQYF. J is TRBJ2-7 and V is TRBV7-8; 10 nucleotides match TRBD2. CDR3 size: 18 residues. Per germline, CDR1 SGHVS and CDR2 FQNEAQ. V lost 2 bases, J lost 4 bases, and 14 bases stayed unmatched.

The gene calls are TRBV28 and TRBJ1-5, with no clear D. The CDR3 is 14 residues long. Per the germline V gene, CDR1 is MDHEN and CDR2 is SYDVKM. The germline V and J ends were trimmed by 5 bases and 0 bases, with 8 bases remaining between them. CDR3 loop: CASSDVYSNQPQHF. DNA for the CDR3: TGTGCCAGCAGTGACGTATATAGCAATCAGCCCCAGCATTTT.

The CDR3 nucleotides read TGCAGTGCAACGGGAGACTACGAGCAGTACTTC. Translated, it gives CSATGDYEQYF. V usage is TRBV20-1 and J usage is TRBJ2-5; TRBD2 is a possible D gene (6 bases). The J call may be wrong; the DNA end is better matched by TRBJ2-7. The CDR3 contains 11 residues. The germline gives CDR1 DFQATT, CDR2 SNEGSKA (reference sequence).

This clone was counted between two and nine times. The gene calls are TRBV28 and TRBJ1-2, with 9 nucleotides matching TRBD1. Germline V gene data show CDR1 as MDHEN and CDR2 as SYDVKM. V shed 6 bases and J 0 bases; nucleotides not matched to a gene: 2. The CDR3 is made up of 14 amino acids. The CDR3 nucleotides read TGTGCCAGCAGAACAGGGGGCGCTAACTATGGCTACACCTTC. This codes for CASRTGGANYGYTF.

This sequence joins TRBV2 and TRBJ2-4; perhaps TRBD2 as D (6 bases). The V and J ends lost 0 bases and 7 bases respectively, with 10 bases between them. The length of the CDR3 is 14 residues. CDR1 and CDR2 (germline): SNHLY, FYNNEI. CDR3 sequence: CASSEARGPNIQYF. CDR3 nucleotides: TGTGCCAGCAGTGAAGCGCGGGGCCCGAACATTCAGTACTTC. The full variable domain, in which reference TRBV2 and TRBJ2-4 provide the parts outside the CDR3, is EPEVTQTPSHQVTQMGQEVILRCVPISNHLYFYWYRQILGQKVEFLVSFYNNEISEKSEIFDDQFSVERPDGSNFTLKIRSTKLEDSAMYFCASSEARGPNIQYFGAGTRLSVL.

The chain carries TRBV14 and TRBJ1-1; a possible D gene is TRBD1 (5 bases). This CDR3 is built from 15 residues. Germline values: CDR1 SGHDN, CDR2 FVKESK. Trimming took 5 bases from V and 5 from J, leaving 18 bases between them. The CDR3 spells CASSAQVLGGTEAFF. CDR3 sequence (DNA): TGTGCCAGCAGCGCACAAGTGTTGGGGGGAACTGAAGCTTTCTTT.

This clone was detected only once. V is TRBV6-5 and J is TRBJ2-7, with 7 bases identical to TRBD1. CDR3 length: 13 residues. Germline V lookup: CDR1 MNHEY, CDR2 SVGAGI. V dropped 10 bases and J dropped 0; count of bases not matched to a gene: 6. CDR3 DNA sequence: TGTGCCACCTCCGGGACAGTCTCCTACGAGCAGTACTTC. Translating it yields CATSGTVSYEQYF.

The CDR3 protein is CASSSTSLQRYGYTF. The CDR3 DNA reads as TGTGCCAGCTCATCCACGTCACTGCAGAGGTATGGCTACACCTTC. The genes are TRBV18 and TRBJ1-2; D gene unclear. The CDR3 runs 15 residues. The V and J ends lost 5 bases and 5 bases respectively, with 18 bases between them. CDR1 is KGHSH and CDR2 is LQKENI in the germline V gene.

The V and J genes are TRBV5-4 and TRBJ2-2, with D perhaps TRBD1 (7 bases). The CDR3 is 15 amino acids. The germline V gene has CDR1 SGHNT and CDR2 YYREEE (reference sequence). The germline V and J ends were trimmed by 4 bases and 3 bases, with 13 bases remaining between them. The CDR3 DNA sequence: TGTGCCAGCAGCCTGGGGGGACAGTACACCGGGGAGCTGTTTTTT. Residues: CASSLGGQYTGELFF.